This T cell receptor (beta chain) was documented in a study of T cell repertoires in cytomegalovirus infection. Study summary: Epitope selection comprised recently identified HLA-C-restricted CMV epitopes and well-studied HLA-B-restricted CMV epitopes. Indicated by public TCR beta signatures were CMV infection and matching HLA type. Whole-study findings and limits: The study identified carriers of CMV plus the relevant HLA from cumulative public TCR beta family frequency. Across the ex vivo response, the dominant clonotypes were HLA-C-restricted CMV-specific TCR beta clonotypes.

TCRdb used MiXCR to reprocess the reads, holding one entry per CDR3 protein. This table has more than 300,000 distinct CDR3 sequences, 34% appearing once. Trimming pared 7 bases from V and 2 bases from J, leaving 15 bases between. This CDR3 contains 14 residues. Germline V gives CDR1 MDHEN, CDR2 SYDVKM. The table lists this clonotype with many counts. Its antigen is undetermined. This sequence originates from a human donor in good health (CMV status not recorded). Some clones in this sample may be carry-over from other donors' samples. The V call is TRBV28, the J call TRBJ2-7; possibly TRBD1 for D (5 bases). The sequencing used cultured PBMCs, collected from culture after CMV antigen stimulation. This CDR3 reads CASTPGSGTYEQYF. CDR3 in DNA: TGTGCCAGCACTCCTGGGTCAGGGACCTACGAGCAGTACTTC.